Each of the 8 T cell receptor beta chains below was sequenced from the same sample in a study of T cells in localized non-small cell lung cancer. Clones were sequenced by immunoSEQ multiplex PCR, and TCRdb holds only the in-frame ones, with some missing. This sample carries about 6,400 clones, roughly 87% of them seen once, and the ten largest clones take about a sixth. The specimen comprised peripheral blood, sampled before any cancer treatment. These receptors originate from a male donor older than 55 with stage I lung adenocarcinoma.

This chain links TRBV15 with TRBJ1-4, with 7 bases lining up with TRBD1. The germline V gene encodes CDR1 LNHNV and CDR2 YYDKDF (reference sequence). This CDR3 has 14 amino acids. V lost 3 bases and J lost 8; bases outside the gene matches: 6. DNA of the CDR3: TGTGCCACCAGCAGTTTGACAGGGCAGGAAAAACTGTTTTTT. Translation gives CATSSLTGQEKLFF.

This rearrangement joins TRBV14 to TRBJ1-2, with a weak D call TRBD1 (5 bases). The CDR3 is 14 amino acids. The germline V gene has CDR1 SGHDN and CDR2 FVKESK. V lost 3 bases and J lost 6, with 14 bases in between. This CDR3 is CASSQGTLNDGYTF. CDR3 DNA: TGTGCCAGCAGCCAGGGGACCCTAAACGATGGCTACACCTTC.

The CDR3 nucleotides read TGTGCCAGCAGCTTCGGGACAGGGGGGCGAGGTGAAGCTTTCTTT. Translation gives CASSFGTGGRGEAFF. The chain joins TRBV9 to TRBJ1-1, with 11 positions matching TRBD1. The germline V gene has CDR1 SGDLS and CDR2 YYNGEE. Trimming removed 4 bases from V and 7 bases from J; junction bases left unmatched: 9. The CDR3 has 15 residues.

DNA of the CDR3: TGTGCCAGCAGTTACGTTTGGGGTGACACTGAAGCTTTCTTT. Its protein product is CASSYVWGDTEAFF. The chain recombines TRBV6-5 with TRBJ1-1, with D hard to call. Germline CDR1 reads MNHEY; CDR2 reads SVGAGI. V was clipped by 2 bases and J by 3 bases, with 10 bases between them. The CDR3 loop spans 14 amino acids.

There are a few counts of this clone. The chain recombines TRBV7-8 with TRBJ2-1; possible D gene TRBD2, 5 bases. V was pared by 4 bases and J by 2 bases, with 15 bases between. Per the germline V gene, CDR1 is SGHVS and CDR2 is FQNEAQ. There are 16 residues in the CDR3. The CDR3 nucleotides read TGTGCCAGCAGCTCCGGGCTACTAGGCCCCTACAATGAGCAGTTCTTC. Its protein is CASSSGLLGPYNEQFF.

On this clone: The sample holds other DNA sequences that translate to the same CDR3. The genes are TRBV5-1 and TRBJ2-3; 7 bases match TRBD2. This CDR3 is 15 amino acids long. Trimming removed 1 base from V and 0 bases from J; junction bases left unmatched: 2. The germline V gene has CDR1 SGHRS and CDR2 YFSETQ. The CDR3 sequence: CASSLSGVSTDTQYF. CDR3 nucleotides: TGCGCCAGCAGCTTGAGCGGGGTTAGCACAGATACGCAGTATTTT.

J is TRBJ2-3 and V is TRBV2; 8 bases agree with TRBD2. Germline lookup yields CDR1 SNHLY and CDR2 FYNNEI. The CDR3 runs 12 residues. Trimming removed 3 bases from V and 9 bases from J; junction bases left unmatched: 2. DNA of the CDR3: TGTGCCAGCAGTGAGTCGGGGGGGACGCAGTATTTT. This codes for CASSESGGTQYF.

The chain links TRBV29-1 to TRBJ2-5; 11 bases fit TRBD1. CDR3 size: 15 residues. Germline trimming cut 6 bases from V and 7 bases from J; bases unmatched to any gene: 13. Germline CDR1 is SQVTM and CDR2 is ANQGSEA. The CDR3 DNA is TGCAGCGTCTCCCCGGGACAGGGGGTTTCTGTGACCCAGTACTTC. Protein: CSVSPGQGVSVTQYF.